A single sample is the source of the 8 T cell receptor beta chains below, sequenced in a study of STAT5B mutations in CD4+ large granular lymphocyte leukemia. Only in-frame clones appear in the TCRdb table, and some are missing; sequencing was by immunoSEQ multiplex PCR. Of more than 30,000 clones listed, roughly 89% are singletons. Specimen: CD4+ T cells from blood buffy coats. The receptors derive from a human donor in good health.

This rearrangement joins TRBV5-1 to TRBJ1-4; D unresolved. The germline V gene has CDR1 SGHRS and CDR2 YFSETQ. CDR3 length equals 13 residues. V lost 2 bases to trimming and J lost 7 bases, with 9 bases between them. CDR3 in DNA: TGCGCCAGCAGCTTTGAAGGTTCTGAAAAACTGTTTTTT. This sequence encodes CASSFEGSEKLFF.

The chain carries TRBV28 and TRBJ2-5; D is uncertain. The CDR3 length is 12 residues. The V gene's germline CDR1 is MDHEN and CDR2 SYDVKM. Trimming stripped 3 bases from V and 5 bases from J, with 7 bases between. The CDR3 is CASSFLRETQYF. CDR3 DNA sequence: TGTGCCAGCAGTTTTCTACGGGAGACCCAGTACTTC.

CDR3 sequence reads: CASSRGTGNGNQPQHF. Written as DNA, the CDR3 is TGTGCCAGTAGTAGAGGGACAGGGAACGGCAATCAGCCCCAGCATTTT. The genes are TRBV19 and TRBJ1-5; 9 bases map to TRBD1. The CDR3 extends over 16 amino acids. Germline V gene data show CDR1 as LNHDA and CDR2 as SQIVND (reference sequence). V gave up 4 bases and J gave up 2 bases; unmatched junction bases: 6.

The genes are TRBV7-8 and TRBJ1-5, with D perhaps TRBD1 (5 bases). The CDR3 loop spans 16 amino acids. The V gene's germline CDR1 is SGHVS and CDR2 FQNEAQ. With 1 base removed from V and 1 base from J, the gap between germline ends came to 11 bases. The CDR3, as DNA: TGTGCCAGCAGCTTAGAAGGCAGGGTGAGCAATCAGCCCCAGCATTTT. It translates to CASSLEGRVSNQPQHF.

This clone occurred once. The chain is built from TRBV6-1 and TRBJ1-4; the D is unclear. The CDR3 runs 14 residues. Germline assignment: CDR1 MNHNS and CDR2 SASEGT. Trimming removed 6 bases from V and 0 bases from J, with 8 bases in between. The CDR3 protein is CASRGSSTNEKLFF. In DNA, the CDR3 is TGTGCCAGCAGGGGCTCTTCAACTAATGAAAAACTGTTTTTT.

The chain is built from TRBV7-2 and TRBJ1-5; no clear D gene. Germline assignment: CDR1 SGHTA and CDR2 FQGNSA. With 3 bases removed from V and 5 bases from J, the gap between germline ends came to 8 bases. There are 13 residues in the CDR3. Here the CDR3 DNA reads TGTGCCAGCAGCTTGGGGTTGGATCAGCCCCAGCATTTT. It codes for CASSLGLDQPQHF.

The chain uses TRBV7-9 and TRBJ1-5, with a possible D match to TRBD1 (6 bases). V dropped 3 bases and J dropped 2 bases, with 14 bases sitting between them. This CDR3 region has 16 residues. Germline CDR1 SEHNR, CDR2 FQNEAQ (reference sequence). CDR3 coding DNA: TGTGCCAGCAGCTTTTCATTCAGGGGTGGCAATCAGCCCCAGCATTTT. Translated: CASSFSFRGGNQPQHF. Together with reference TRBV7-9 and TRBJ1-5, the CDR3 gives the full variable domain: DTGVSQNPRHKITKRGQNVTFRCDPISEHNRLYWYRQTLGQGPEFLTYFQNEAQLEKSRLLSDRFSAERPKGSFSTLEIQRTEQGDSAMYLCASSFSFRGGNQPQHFGDGTRLSIL.

This clone appeared once. The V call is TRBV5-1, the J call TRBJ1-2, with 7 bases lining up with TRBD1. V trimming: 5 bases; J trimming: 6 bases; junction bases outside the gene matches: 7. The germline V gene has CDR1 SGHRS and CDR2 YFSETQ. The CDR3 extends over 13 amino acids. CDR3 sequence: CASRATGEDGYTF. The DNA of the CDR3 is TGCGCCAGCAGGGCTACAGGGGAGGATGGCTACACCTTC.